A single sample is the source of the 8 T cell receptor beta chains below, sequenced in a study of blood T cells in healthy people across ages. The authors ran a second PCR of about 6 to 11 cycles using a sample-barcoded 5' primer and a J-beta primer mix. A single record per CDR3 protein comes from TCRdb applying MiXCR to the 5' RACE reads. The top ten hold 9.4% of the sample, which has roughly 700,000 distinct CDR3 sequences, 20% to 25% seen once. These data were also filed under a second study, of T cells of mothers and their children.

Sequenced material: blood. These receptor sequences come from a boy under 18 in good health.

The sample holds one count of this clonotype. One end of the junction is discordant with germline, which a read error may explain. The chain combines TRBV10-2 with TRBJ2-3; the D gene is possibly TRBD2 (5 bases). In germline, CDR1 is WSHSY, CDR2 SAAADI. The CDR3 is 15 amino acids. The CDR3 sequence: CASSSAGPITDTQYF. CDR3 sequence (DNA): TGCGCCAGCAGTTCGGCGGGCCCCATAACAGATACGCAGTACTTT.

This chain connects TRBV9 to TRBJ2-3; 10 bases fit TRBD2. V shed 0 bases and J 2 bases; nucleotides not matched to a gene: 6. There are 17 residues in the CDR3. Germline values: CDR1 SGDLS, CDR2 YYNGEE. The chain's CDR3 is CASSVELAGVSTDTQYF. DNA of the CDR3: TGTGCCAGCAGCGTAGAGCTAGCGGGGGTTTCCACAGATACGCAGTATTTT.

This clonotype was seen more than once but under ten times. The rearrangement uses TRBV12-3 or TRBV12-4 and TRBJ2-1, with 11 positions matching TRBD2. V lost 7 bases to trimming and J lost 9 bases; unmatched junction nucleotides: 8. The CDR3 contains 14 residues. DNA of the CDR3: TGTGCCAGCATTATAGCGGGGGGGCCTACTGAGCAGTTCTTC. This encodes CASIIAGGPTEQFF.

The genes are TRBV9 and TRBJ2-2; possible D gene TRBD2, 7 bases. Trimming took 3 bases from V and 3 from J, leaving 12 bases between them. Germline V gene data show CDR1 as SGDLS and CDR2 as YYNGEE. CDR3 size: 15 residues. Here the CDR3 reads CASSEGGGDTGELFF. CDR3 DNA sequence: TGTGCCAGCAGCGAAGGGGGGGGCGACACCGGGGAGCTGTTTTTT.

The chain is built from TRBV7-2 and TRBJ2-1; D might be TRBD1 or TRBD2, each matching 7 bases. This CDR3 has 16 amino acids. Trimming removed 5 bases from V and 5 bases from J, with 19 bases in between. Germline values: CDR1 SGHTA, CDR2 FQGNSA. The CDR3 nucleotides read TGTGCCAGCAGCACCAACCAGGGGGGGGTTAACAATGAGCAGTTCTTC. Residues: CASSTNQGGVNNEQFF. The entire variable domain, with the rest obtained from reference TRBV7-2 and TRBJ2-1, is as follows: GAGVSQSPSNKVTEKGKDVELRCDPISGHTALYWYRQSLGQGLEFLIYFQGNSAPDKSGLPSDRFSAERTGGSVSTLTIQRTQQEDSAVYLCASSTNQGGVNNEQFFGPGTRLTVL.

The chain is built from TRBV28 and TRBJ2-7; no firm D call. With 10 bases removed from V and 1 base from J, the gap between germline ends came to 14 bases. The germline V gene has CDR1 MDHEN and CDR2 SYDVKM. The CDR3 covers 13 residues. Here the CDR3 reads CATTFGFSYEQYF. The CDR3 bases are TGTGCCACCACTTTCGGCTTTTCCTACGAGCAGTACTTC.

This clonotype turned up a few times. The V and J genes are TRBV29-1 and TRBJ2-2; 7 nucleotides align to TRBD2. The ends lost 4 bases at V and 7 bases at J; junction bases unmatched: 9. This CDR3 is 14 amino acids long. Germline CDR1 is SQVTM and CDR2 is ANQGSEA. CDR3 residues: CSVGVGGPYGELFF. DNA of the CDR3: TGCAGCGTTGGAGTGGGAGGGCCCTACGGGGAGCTGTTTTTT.

The chain couples TRBV6-2 or TRBV6-3 to TRBJ2-5; TRBD2 is a possible D gene (5 bases). The last part of the DNA fits TRBJ2-1 better; the J call may be wrong. This CDR3 region has 18 residues. Germline assignment: CDR1 MNHEY and CDR2 SVGEGT. CDR3 nucleotides: TGTGCCAGCAGTCCCCTACGACATGCGAGCGGCCGTCCGAATGAGCAGTTCTTC. It is translated as CASSPLRHASGRPNEQFF.